This T cell receptor (beta chain) was retrieved from a study of a mutant IDH1 vaccine in newly diagnosed glioma. The time point was: baseline, week 1 (first vaccination visit). Treatment indicated: pre-vaccination baseline after standard-of-care therapy. Donors' newly diagnosed IDH1-mutant WHO grade 3 or 4 astrocytomas lacked nuclear ATRX. Whole-study findings and limits: Pseudoprogression seemingly bore no relation to changes in top peripheral T cell clonotypes.

Points on this clone: Its antigen is still unknown.

The data were produced by immunoSEQ multiplex PCR, yet TCRdb's version contains in-frame clones alone and is incomplete. The table has 45,000 to 65,000 clones, 65% to 85% seen once. Germline V CDR1 and CDR2: SEHNR, FQNEAQ (reference sequence). V was pared by 2 bases and J by 0 bases, with 11 bases between. The CDR3 runs to 15 residues. J is TRBJ2-7 and V is TRBV7-9, with D perhaps TRBD1 or TRBD2 (6 bases each). The origin of this receptor is a man between 18 and 29 years old with glioma. The sequences come from PBMCs, collected from a glioma patient treated with radiotherapy, temozolomide or both. The CDR3 region is CASSLWGAPSYEQYF. The CDR3 DNA reads TGTGCCAGCAGCTTATGGGGGGCTCCCTCCTACGAGCAGTACTTC.